The sequence of this T cell receptor (beta chain) was determined in a study of blood T cell repertoires in COVID-19. For the study at large: Acute and convalescent COVID-19 samples came from the United States, Italy and Spain.

Germline V CDR1 and CDR2: SGHNT, YYREEE (reference sequence). V gave up 6 bases and J gave up 1 base; unmatched junction bases: 6. CDR3 length equals 16 residues. Profiling relied on immunoSEQ multiplex PCR, and the TCRdb table lists in-frame clones only, not all of them. The sample records some 360,000 clones, roughly nine tenths being singletons. The sequenced sample consisted of peripheral blood. The V gene is TRBV5-4, the J gene TRBJ1-6; 8 nucleotides agree with TRBD1. This TCR derives from a woman aged 55 to 70 with COVID-19, enrolled during active disease. CDR3 bases: TGTGCCAGCAATCGACAGGGGACGTCCTATAATTCACCCCTCCACTTT. Translating it yields CASNRQGTSYNSPLHF.